This T cell receptor (beta chain) appears in the sequencing data of a study of technical replicates of blood from several donors (dated by TCRdb to 2016 to 2017). The protocol used for the library was the immunoSEQ multiplex PCR assay. In its TCRdb copy, this immuneACCESS table keeps in-frame sequences only and misses some clones. Where compared with another copy, unresolved V genes explain less than half of these, and the others have no known cause. The sample table holds tens of thousands of clones, of which 90% to 95% were seen once. The biggest ten clones account for around 0.24% of the sample. This clone was observed once. It has no known antigen specificity. Base-call qualities are not available, and no considerably larger clone is one nucleotide away. V is shortened by 3 bases, J by 0 bases, and the region joining them spans 9 bases. The CDR3, cysteine through phenylalanine, is 14 amino acids long. Only CDR3 DNA remains: 42 bases, in frame from the first base. Taken from the germline V gene, the CDR1 and CDR2 loops are SGHAT and FQNNGV.

The sequenced material came from T cells isolated from PBMCs. This receptor was obtained from a human donor in good health. This chain joins TRBV11-2 to TRBJ2-7; the D gene is perhaps TRBD2, from 6 matching bases. The DNA reads TGTGCCAGCAGCTTTCTGGGAGGCTCCTACGAGCAGTACTTC. Its translation is CASSFLGGSYEQYF.